Given below is one TCR beta chain in context. In the study's own analysis: Estimation of nucleated cell counts was performed using reference gene primer amplification. TCRdb's table, derived via immunoSEQ multiplex PCR, lists solely in-frame clones and lacks some. The V and J calls and the clone size are those of that table, but D and trimming were determined from the DNA. The data show just over 650,000 clones, with around 90% seen just once and about 0.24% held by the top ten. These data come from a study of blood T cell repertoires in COVID-19. Study context: Researchers got acute and convalescent COVID-19 samples from the United States, Italy and Spain. PBMCs, B-cell-depleted T cells, or T cells provided the cDNA or gDNA that made up the material.

Looked up from germline, CDR1 is SGDLS and CDR2 is YYNGEE. The CDR3 totals 14 residues. Trimming removed 3 bases from V and 5 bases from J; junction bases left unmatched: 3. This clonotype originated in a woman aged 18 to 35 with acute or convalescent COVID-19. The source material was peripheral blood. The chain uses TRBV9 and TRBJ2-5, with 11 nucleotides matching TRBD2. CDR3 nucleotide sequence: TGTGCCAGCAGCGCCCGACTAGCGGGGGAGACCCAGTACTTC. It specifies CASSARLAGETQYF.